The 14 T cell receptor beta chains reported below all come from one sample, sequenced in a study of glioma-infiltrating T cells after dendritic cell vaccination. The method was immunoSEQ multiplex PCR; TCRdb's version includes in-frame clones alone and lacks a portion of them. The repertoire holds roughly 100,000 clones, 70% to 90% seen once, with over 2.5% in the top ten. The sample here was blood, taken before dendritic cell vaccination. These receptors originate from a human donor with glioblastoma.

The V call is TRBV5-7, the J call TRBJ1-1, with TRBD1 as a possible D gene (6 bases). TRBV5-7 is marked as an open reading frame, function uncertain. V dropped 4 bases and J dropped 1 base, with 11 bases sitting between them. There are 14 residues in the CDR3. The CDR3 region has the DNA TGTGCCAGCAGCCAGAGGACAGCGAACACTGAAGCTTTCTTT. It is translated as CASSQRTANTEAFF.

The chain carries TRBV11-2 and TRBJ1-3; D is possibly TRBD1 (5 bases). The germline gives CDR1 SGHAT, CDR2 FQNNGV. V was cut by 5 bases and J by 10 bases, with 12 bases left in between. The CDR3 is 12 residues long. CDR3 loop: CASSRGWATIYF. The CDR3 nucleotides read TGTGCCAGCAGCCGGGGGTGGGCGACCATATATTTT.

This chain uses TRBV5-4 with TRBJ2-5; TRBD1 matches 9 bases. With 7 bases clipped from V and 3 bases from J, the junction kept 4 bases outside the gene matches. Germline loops: CDR1 SGHNT, CDR2 YYREEE (reference sequence). This CDR3 has 13 amino acids. The CDR3 DNA sequence: TGTGCCAGCTTTGGGGACAGGGAAGAGACCCAGTACTTC. It codes for CASFGDREETQYF.

This sequence joins TRBV7-3 and TRBJ2-1; D may be TRBD2 (5 bases). V was pared by 5 bases and J by 10 bases, with 15 bases between. The germline CDR1 and CDR2 sequences are SGHTA and FQGTGA. The CDR3 extends over 13 amino acids. CDR3: CASSHPVTREQFF. CDR3 bases: TGTGCCAGCAGCCACCCTGTAACTAGGGAGCAGTTCTTC.

This chain connects TRBV7-3 to TRBJ1-1, with TRBD1 identical over 8 bases. Trimming at V came to 8 bases and at J to 5 bases, leaving 7 bases not matched to a gene. CDR1 is SGHTA, CDR2 FQGTGA, per germline. The CDR3 is made up of 13 amino acids. CDR3 region: CASRRGPSTEAFF. The CDR3 region has the DNA TGTGCCAGCCGCAGGGGGCCCTCAACTGAAGCTTTCTTT.

The V and J genes are TRBV18 and TRBJ1-4, with TRBD1 identical over 9 bases. The CDR3 totals 15 residues. Germline values: CDR1 KGHSH, CDR2 LQKENI. The trim removed 0 bases at V and 8 bases at J, leaving 4 bases unmatched. The CDR3 loop is CASSPPGQGWEKLFF. For the CDR3, the DNA is TGTGCCAGCTCACCACCGGGACAGGGTTGGGAAAAACTGTTTTTT. Drawing the rest from reference TRBV18 and TRBJ1-4, the complete variable domain is NAGVMQNPRHLVRRRGQEARLRCSPMKGHSHVYWYRQLPEEGLKFMVYLQKENIIDESGMPKERFSAEFPKEGPSILRIQQVVRGDSAAYFCASSPPGQGWEKLFFGSGTQLSVL.

The chain links TRBV6-5 to TRBJ2-7; 8 positions match TRBD2. Germline trimming cut 2 bases from V and 3 bases from J; bases unmatched to any gene: 9. The length of the CDR3 is 16 residues. From germline, CDR1 is MNHEY and CDR2 SVGAGI. The CDR3 DNA sequence: TGTGCCAGCAGTTACCCTCTCCGGGAGGGTGGCTACGAGCAGTACTTC. Translating it yields CASSYPLREGGYEQYF.

This chain uses TRBV6-5 with TRBJ1-2, with 9 positions matching TRBD1. The germline CDR1 and CDR2 sequences are MNHEY and SVGAGI. With V trimmed by 7 bases and J by 8 bases, 14 bases remained unmatched. The CDR3 contains 15 residues. The CDR3 region has the DNA TGTGCCAGCACCCAAAGGGACAGGGCGGTTTTCGGCTACACCTTC. Its protein product is CASTQRDRAVFGYTF.

The chain is built from TRBV12-5 and TRBJ2-1, with 7 bases matching TRBD1. CDR3 size: 13 residues. Germline-derived CDR1 and CDR2 are LGHNT and FRNRAP. V was clipped by 4 bases and J by 4 bases; unmatched bases: 1. CDR3 loop: CASGWGQYNEQFF. The DNA for the CDR3 is TGTGCTAGTGGTTGGGGACAGTACAATGAGCAGTTCTTC.

This clone was recorded once. V gene TRBV2 combines with J gene TRBJ2-7; 9 bases agree with TRBD1. CDR1 and CDR2 (germline): SNHLY, FYNNEI. The CDR3 loop spans 14 amino acids. V dropped 4 bases and J dropped 2; count of bases not matched to a gene: 3. This CDR3 reads CASSAGQGTYEQYF. Written as DNA, the CDR3 is TGTGCCAGCAGTGCGGGACAGGGAACCTACGAGCAGTACTTC.

The chain recombines TRBV5-4 with TRBJ2-3, with a tentative D call TRBD1 (7 bases). Trimming removed 3 bases at V and 3 bases at J, with 11 bases between. This CDR3 comprises 14 residues. CDR1 and CDR2 from the germline V gene are SGHNT and YYREEE (reference sequence). The CDR3 spells CASSSPGGTDTQYF. The CDR3 bases are TGTGCCAGCAGCTCCCCAGGGGGGACAGATACGCAGTATTTT.

This sequence joins TRBV18 and TRBJ1-1; no definite D call. The CDR3 runs 16 residues. CDR1 is KGHSH, CDR2 LQKENI, per germline. Trimming removed 0 bases at V and 1 base at J, with 12 bases between. DNA of the CDR3: TGTGCCAGCTCACCACCGTTGCCGGGTTCGAACACTGAAGCTTTCTTT. It codes for CASSPPLPGSNTEAFF. Full variable domain (rest looked up from reference TRBV18 and TRBJ1-1): NAGVMQNPRHLVRRRGQEARLRCSPMKGHSHVYWYRQLPEEGLKFMVYLQKENIIDESGMPKERFSAEFPKEGPSILRIQQVVRGDSAAYFCASSPPLPGSNTEAFFGQGTRLTVV.

V is TRBV15 and J is TRBJ2-7; 11 positions match TRBD2. This CDR3 is 16 amino acids long. The V segment lost 0 bases and the J segment 3 bases; nucleotides outside the gene matches: 4. The germline CDR1 and CDR2 sequences are LNHNV and YYDKDF (reference sequence). CDR3 loop: CATSRESGLAGYEQYF. The CDR3 bases are TGTGCCACCAGCAGAGAATCTGGACTAGCGGGCTACGAGCAGTACTTC.

The chain combines TRBV11-2 with TRBJ1-2, with a possible D match to TRBD1 (6 bases). Looked up from germline, CDR1 is SGHAT and CDR2 is FQNNGV. Trimming left V 3 bases short and J 6 bases short, with 8 bases between. The CDR3 loop spans 12 amino acids. DNA of the CDR3: TGTGCCAGCAGCTTTGAGGGGGATGGCTACACCTTC. Translating it yields CASSFEGDGYTF.